This is a list of T cell receptor beta chains from one sample in a study of read filtering for tumor transcriptome and immune sequencing. MiXCR, applied by TCRdb to the reads, yields one record per CDR3 protein. This table has fewer than 50,000 distinct CDR3 sequences, roughly 13% appearing once. Sequenced material: a population of CD138-negative cells sorted from bone marrow. Receptors were obtained from a donor at least 40 years old with multiple myeloma. Both conserved end residues are part of each CDR3. D genes are given only for firm matches. Clone size is not always given. Where it is, it says once, few, many or a class for expanded clones.

abundance,j_gene,d_gene,v_gene,CDR3aa,CDR3nt
many,TRBJ2-5,TRBD2,TRBV6-1,CASSRGGGQETQYF,TGTGCCAGCAGTCGCGGGGGAGGACAAGAGACCCAGTACTTC
many,TRBJ2-7,-,TRBV5-5,CASSLALGGYEQYF,TGTGCCAGCAGCTTGGCCTTGGGGGGCTACGAGCAGTACTTC
few,TRBJ2-7,-,TRBV2,CASSEAPLVHEQYF,TGTGCCAGCAGTGAAGCGCCCCTCGTCCACGAGCAGTACTTC
few,TRBJ2-1,-,TRBV7-9,CASSPVVGWNEQFF,TGTGCCAGCAGCCCGGTCGTAGGGTGGAATGAGCAGTTCTTC
many,TRBJ1-2,-,TRBV20-1,CSARNRRITNYGYTF,TGCAGTGCTAGAAATCGGCGGATAACCAACTATGGCTACACCTTC
many,TRBJ2-7,TRBD2,TRBV20-1,CSAAPALAGTREQYF,TGCAGTGCTGCCCCTGCTCTAGCGGGAACTCGGGAGCAGTACTTC
many,TRBJ2-1,-,TRBV19,CASAGRPSYNEQFF,TGTGCCAGTGCTGGGAGGCCCTCCTACAATGAGCAGTTCTTC
few,TRBJ2-7,-,TRBV19,CASSTPGHTYEQYF,TGTGCCAGTAGTACCCCAGGACACACCTACGAGCAGTACTTC
few,TRBJ2-2,TRBD1,TRBV11-2,CASSPGQGGTGELFF,TGTGCCAGCAGCCCGGGACAGGGAGGCACCGGGGAGCTGTTTTTT
many,TRBJ2-7,-,TRBV2,CASSEGLASSYEQYF,TGTGCCAGCAGTGAAGGGCTAGCGAGTTCCTACGAGCAGTACTTC
many,TRBJ2-1,TRBD2,TRBV6-5,CASRTVAGVYNEQFF,TGTGCCAGCAGAACAGTAGCGGGAGTCTACAATGAGCAGTTCTTC
-,TRBJ2-3,-,TRBV6-5,CASSSRSGTLRSTDTQYF,TGTGCCAGCAGTTCCCGGTCCGGGACTTTGCGCAGCACAGATACGCAGTATTTT
-,TRBJ2-3,-,TRBV4-3,CASSQNWRWRDTQYF,TGCGCCAGCAGCCAAAATTGGCGATGGCGAGATACGCAGTATTTT
-,TRBJ2-2,TRBD2,TRBV11-2,CASSDSSSGSVGELFF,TGTGCCAGCAGCGACAGTTCCAGCGGGAGCGTCGGGGAGCTGTTTTTT
-,TRBJ2-3,-,TRBV24-1,CATSVRAGSTDTQYF,TGTGCCACCAGTGTTCGAGCAGGGAGCACAGATACGCAGTATTTT
many,TRBJ2-1,-,TRBV19,CASSHTAAEQFF,TGTGCCAGTAGTCACACGGCCGCTGAGCAGTTCTTC
-,TRBJ1-2,-,TRBV14,CASSQGGQTYGYTF,TGTGCCAGCAGCCAAGGAGGACAAACATATGGCTACACCTTC
many,TRBJ2-3,-,TRBV20-1,CSARDGRGVTGTDTQYF,TGCAGTGCTAGAGACGGGAGAGGAGTGACCGGCACAGATACGCAGTATTTT
many,TRBJ2-1,TRBD2,TRBV12-3/TRBV12-4,CASSLRASGNNEQFF,TGTGCCAGCAGTTTAAGGGCTAGCGGGAACAATGAGCAGTTCTTC
many,TRBJ2-3,-,TRBV5-1,CASSLIWGTDTQYF,TGCGCCAGCAGCTTGATTTGGGGTACAGATACGCAGTATTTT
many,TRBJ2-1,TRBD1,TRBV24-1,CATSDRDRGYNEQFF,TGTGCCACCAGTGACCGGGACAGGGGTTACAATGAGCAGTTCTTC
many,TRBJ1-5,TRBD1,TRBV28,CASRKTGGTNQPQHF,TGTGCCAGCAGAAAGACAGGGGGTACCAATCAGCCCCAGCATTTT
-,TRBJ2-2,TRBD2,TRBV10-3,CAAGLAGGPGELFF,TGTGCCGCCGGACTAGCGGGAGGGCCTGGGGAGCTGTTTTTT
many,TRBJ2-1,-,TRBV28,CASSLFRGAYNEQFF,TGTGCCAGCAGTTTGTTCAGGGGCGCCTACAATGAGCAGTTCTTC
many,TRBJ2-6,-,TRBV7-8,CASSRYGWRGEGSGANVLTF,TGTGCCAGCAGCCGGTACGGGTGGAGGGGGGAGGGCTCTGGGGCCAACGTCCTGACTTTC
many,TRBJ2-1,-,TRBV5-1,CASSSTYYNNEQFF,TGCGCCAGCAGCTCCACTTACTACAACAATGAGCAGTTCTTC
many,TRBJ2-1,TRBD1,TRBV20-1,CSANPDRGLYNEQFF,TGCAGTGCTAATCCGGACAGGGGACTTTACAATGAGCAGTTCTTC
many,TRBJ2-1,-,TRBV7-2,CASSITRDFYNEQFF,TGTGCCAGCAGCATCACCCGGGACTTTTACAATGAGCAGTTCTTC
many,TRBJ2-7,TRBD2,TRBV5-1,CASSLIGLRAGATHEQYF,TGCGCCAGCAGCTTGATCGGACTACGAGCGGGAGCAACCCACGAGCAGTACTTC
-,TRBJ2-1,TRBD2,TRBV28,CASSLGSGRVEQFF,TGTGCCAGCAGTTTGGGTAGCGGGAGGGTCGAGCAGTTCTTC
many,TRBJ2-7,-,TRBV7-6,CASSLAGRAGAYEQYF,TGTGCCAGCAGCTTAGCGGGTCGGGCCGGGGCCTACGAGCAGTACTTC
-,TRBJ2-3,-,TRBV5-1,CAGSLVGDRTDTQYF,TGCGCCGGCAGCTTGGTTGGAGATCGCACAGATACGCAGTATTTT
many,TRBJ2-5,-,TRBV5-6,CASSLATGQETQYF,TGTGCCAGCAGCTTGGCAACAGGCCAAGAGACCCAGTACTTC
-,TRBJ1-1,TRBD1,TRBV7-2,CASSMTGIGNTEAFF,TGTGCCAGCAGCATGACAGGGATTGGAAACACTGAAGCTTTCTTT
many,TRBJ2-5,-,TRBV12-3/TRBV12-4,CASSWGLLGETQYF,TGTGCCAGCAGTTGGGGACTGCTTGGGGAGACCCAGTACTTC
many,TRBJ2-7,-,TRBV7-6,CASSLVGDEQYF,TGTGCCAGCAGCTTAGTTGGGGACGAGCAGTACTTC
many,TRBJ1-6,-,TRBV7-2,CASSYNKNSPLHF,TGTGCCAGCAGCTATAACAAGAATTCACCCCTCCACTTT
many,TRBJ1-5,-,TRBV6-2/TRBV6-3,CASSKAGDSYNQPQHF,TGTGCCAGCAGCAAAGCGGGGGACTCGTACAATCAGCCCCAGCATTTT
few,TRBJ2-5,TRBD2,TRBV7-9,CASSLAPAGGPTQYF,TGTGCCAGCAGCTTGGCCCCAGCGGGAGGGCCGACCCAGTACTTC
many,TRBJ2-5,-,TRBV11-2,CASSLGQEGSQTQYF,TGTGCCAGCAGCCTCGGACAGGAGGGCAGCCAGACCCAGTACTTC
few,TRBJ2-3,TRBD2,TRBV6-1,CASSDGAGAHGDTQYF,TGTGCCAGCAGTGACGGGGCGGGAGCCCACGGAGATACGCAGTATTTT
many,TRBJ2-4,TRBD1,TRBV2,CASSSTGGKNIQYF,TGTGCCAGCAGTTCTACAGGGGGCAAAAACATTCAGTACTTC
many,TRBJ1-1,-,TRBV19,CASSYWTEAFF,TGTGCCAGTAGTTACTGGACTGAAGCTTTCTTT
many,TRBJ2-6,-,TRBV20-1,CSAKGVGANVLTF,TGCAGTGCTAAGGGGGTCGGGGCCAACGTCCTGACTTTC
few,TRBJ2-2,TRBD2,TRBV6-6,CASSYSSGLARTGELFF,TGTGCCAGCAGTTACTCCTCCGGACTAGCGCGGACCGGGGAGCTGTTTTTT
many,TRBJ2-7,-,TRBV19,CASSPVHEGSYEQYF,TGTGCCAGTAGCCCCGTCCATGAGGGCTCCTACGAGCAGTACTTC
-,TRBJ2-1,-,TRBV4-1,CASSQVRGGEFNEQFF,TGCGCCAGCAGCCAAGTGCGCGGCGGTGAGTTCAATGAGCAGTTCTTC
many,TRBJ2-7,TRBD2,TRBV20-1,CSATGLAGRSSYEQYF,TGCAGTGCCACGGGACTAGCGGGAAGGAGCTCCTACGAGCAGTACTTC
-,TRBJ2-7,TRBD1,TRBV28,CASSLLGQGLDEQYF,TGTGCCAGCAGTTTGTTAGGACAGGGGCTCGACGAGCAGTACTTC
-,TRBJ2-2,-,TRBV19,CASSTGVNTGELFF,TGTGCCAGTAGTACAGGGGTGAACACCGGGGAGCTGTTTTTT
many,TRBJ2-3,-,TRBV12-3/TRBV12-4,CASRQFRTQYF,TGTGCCAGCAGGCAATTTAGGACGCAGTATTTT